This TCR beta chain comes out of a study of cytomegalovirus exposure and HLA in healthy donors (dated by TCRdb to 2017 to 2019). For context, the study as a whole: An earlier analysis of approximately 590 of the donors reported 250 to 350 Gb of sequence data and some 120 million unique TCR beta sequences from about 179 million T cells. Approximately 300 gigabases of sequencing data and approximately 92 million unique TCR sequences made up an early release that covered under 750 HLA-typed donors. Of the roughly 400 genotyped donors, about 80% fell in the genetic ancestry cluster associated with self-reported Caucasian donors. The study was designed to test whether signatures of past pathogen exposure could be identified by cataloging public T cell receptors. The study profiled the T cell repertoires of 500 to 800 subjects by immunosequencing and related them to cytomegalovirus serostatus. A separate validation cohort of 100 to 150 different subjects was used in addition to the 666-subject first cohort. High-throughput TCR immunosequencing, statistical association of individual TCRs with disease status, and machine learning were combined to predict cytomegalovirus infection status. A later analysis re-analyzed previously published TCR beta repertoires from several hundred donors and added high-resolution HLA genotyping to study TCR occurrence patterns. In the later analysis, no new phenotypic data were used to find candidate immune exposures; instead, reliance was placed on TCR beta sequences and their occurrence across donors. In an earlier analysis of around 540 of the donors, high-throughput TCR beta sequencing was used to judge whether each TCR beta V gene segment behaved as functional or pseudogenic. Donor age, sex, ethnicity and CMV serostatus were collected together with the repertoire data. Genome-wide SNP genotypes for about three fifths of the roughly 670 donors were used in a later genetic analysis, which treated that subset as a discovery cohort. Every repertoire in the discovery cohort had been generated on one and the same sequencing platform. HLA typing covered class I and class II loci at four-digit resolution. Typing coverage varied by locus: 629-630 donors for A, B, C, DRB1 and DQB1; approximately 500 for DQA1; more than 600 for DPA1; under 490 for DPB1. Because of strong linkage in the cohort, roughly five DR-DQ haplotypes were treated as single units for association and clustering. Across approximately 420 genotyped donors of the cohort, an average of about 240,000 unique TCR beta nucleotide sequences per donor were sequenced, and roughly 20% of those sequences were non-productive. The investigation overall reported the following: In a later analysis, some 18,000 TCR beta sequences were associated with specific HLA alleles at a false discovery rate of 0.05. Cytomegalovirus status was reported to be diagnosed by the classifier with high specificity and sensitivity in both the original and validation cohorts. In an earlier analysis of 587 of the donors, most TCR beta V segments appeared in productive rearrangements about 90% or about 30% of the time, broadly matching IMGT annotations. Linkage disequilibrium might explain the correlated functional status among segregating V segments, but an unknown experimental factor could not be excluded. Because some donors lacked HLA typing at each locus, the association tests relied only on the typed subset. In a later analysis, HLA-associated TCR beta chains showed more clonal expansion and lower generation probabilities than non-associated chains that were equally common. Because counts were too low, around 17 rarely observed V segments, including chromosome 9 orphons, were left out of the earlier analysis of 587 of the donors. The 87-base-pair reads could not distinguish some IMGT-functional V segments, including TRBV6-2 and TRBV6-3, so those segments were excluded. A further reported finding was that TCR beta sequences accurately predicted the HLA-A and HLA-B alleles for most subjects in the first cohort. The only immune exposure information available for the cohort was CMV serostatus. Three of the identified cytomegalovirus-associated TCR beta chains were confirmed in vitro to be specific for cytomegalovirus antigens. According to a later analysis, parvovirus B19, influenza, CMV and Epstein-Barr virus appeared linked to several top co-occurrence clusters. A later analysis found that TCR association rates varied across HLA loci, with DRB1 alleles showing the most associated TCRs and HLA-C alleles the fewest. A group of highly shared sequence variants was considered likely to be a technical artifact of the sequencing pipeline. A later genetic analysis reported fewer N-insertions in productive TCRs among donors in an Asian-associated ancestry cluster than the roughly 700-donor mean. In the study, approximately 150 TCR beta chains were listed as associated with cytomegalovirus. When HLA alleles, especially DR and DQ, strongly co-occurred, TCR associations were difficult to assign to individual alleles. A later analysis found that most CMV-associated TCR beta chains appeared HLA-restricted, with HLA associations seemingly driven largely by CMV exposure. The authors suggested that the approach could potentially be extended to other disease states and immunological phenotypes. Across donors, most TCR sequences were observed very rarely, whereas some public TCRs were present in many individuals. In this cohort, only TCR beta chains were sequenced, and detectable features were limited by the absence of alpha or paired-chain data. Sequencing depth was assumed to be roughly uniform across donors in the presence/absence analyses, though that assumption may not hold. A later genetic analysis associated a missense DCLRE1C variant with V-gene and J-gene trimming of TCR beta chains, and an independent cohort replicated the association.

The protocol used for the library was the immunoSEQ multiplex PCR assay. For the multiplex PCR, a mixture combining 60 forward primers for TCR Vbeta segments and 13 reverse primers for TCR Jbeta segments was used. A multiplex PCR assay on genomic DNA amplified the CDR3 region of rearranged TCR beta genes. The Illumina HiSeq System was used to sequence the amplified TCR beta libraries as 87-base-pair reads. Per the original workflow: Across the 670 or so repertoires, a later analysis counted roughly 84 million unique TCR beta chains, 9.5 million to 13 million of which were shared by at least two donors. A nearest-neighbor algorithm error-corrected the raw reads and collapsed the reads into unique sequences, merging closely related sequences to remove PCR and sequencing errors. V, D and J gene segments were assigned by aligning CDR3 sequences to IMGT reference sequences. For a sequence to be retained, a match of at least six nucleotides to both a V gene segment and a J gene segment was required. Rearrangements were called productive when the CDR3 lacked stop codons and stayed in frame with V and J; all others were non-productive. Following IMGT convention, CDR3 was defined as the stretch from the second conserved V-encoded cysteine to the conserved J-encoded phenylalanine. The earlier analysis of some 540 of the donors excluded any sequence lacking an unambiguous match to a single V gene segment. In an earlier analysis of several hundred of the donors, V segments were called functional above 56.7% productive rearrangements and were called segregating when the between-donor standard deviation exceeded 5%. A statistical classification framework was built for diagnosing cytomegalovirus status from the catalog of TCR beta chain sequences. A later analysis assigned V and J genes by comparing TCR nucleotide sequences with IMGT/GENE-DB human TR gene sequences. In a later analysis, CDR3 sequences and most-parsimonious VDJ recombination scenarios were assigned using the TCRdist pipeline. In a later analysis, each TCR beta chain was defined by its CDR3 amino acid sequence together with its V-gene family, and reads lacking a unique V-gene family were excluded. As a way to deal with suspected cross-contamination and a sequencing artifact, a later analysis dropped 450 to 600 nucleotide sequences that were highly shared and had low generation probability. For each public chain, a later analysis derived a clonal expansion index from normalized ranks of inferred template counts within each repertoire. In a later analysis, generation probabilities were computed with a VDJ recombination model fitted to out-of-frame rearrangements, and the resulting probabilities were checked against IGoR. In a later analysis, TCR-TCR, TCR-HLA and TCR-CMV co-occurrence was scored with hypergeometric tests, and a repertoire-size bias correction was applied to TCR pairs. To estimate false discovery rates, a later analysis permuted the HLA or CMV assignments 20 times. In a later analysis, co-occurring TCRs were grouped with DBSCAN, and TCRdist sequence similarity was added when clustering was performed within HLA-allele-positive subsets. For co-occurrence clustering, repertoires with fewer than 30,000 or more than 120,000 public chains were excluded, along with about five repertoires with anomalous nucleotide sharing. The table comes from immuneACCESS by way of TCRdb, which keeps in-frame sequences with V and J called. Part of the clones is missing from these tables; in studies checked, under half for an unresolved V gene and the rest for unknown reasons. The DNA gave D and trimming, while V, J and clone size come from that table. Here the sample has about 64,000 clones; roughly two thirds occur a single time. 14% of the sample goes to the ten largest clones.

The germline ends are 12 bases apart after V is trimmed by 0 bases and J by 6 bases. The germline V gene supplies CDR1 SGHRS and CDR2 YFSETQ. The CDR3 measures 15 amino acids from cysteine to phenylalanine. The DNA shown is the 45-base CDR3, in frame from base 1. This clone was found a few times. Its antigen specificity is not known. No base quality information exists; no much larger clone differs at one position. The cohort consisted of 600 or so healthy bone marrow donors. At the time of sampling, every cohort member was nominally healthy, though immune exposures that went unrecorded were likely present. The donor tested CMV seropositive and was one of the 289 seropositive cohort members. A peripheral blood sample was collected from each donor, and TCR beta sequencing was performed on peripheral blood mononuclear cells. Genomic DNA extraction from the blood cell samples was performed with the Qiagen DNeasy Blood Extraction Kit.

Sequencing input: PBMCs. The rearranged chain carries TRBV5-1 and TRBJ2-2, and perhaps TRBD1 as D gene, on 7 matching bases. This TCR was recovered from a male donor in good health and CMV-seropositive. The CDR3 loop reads CASSLDRGGAGELFF. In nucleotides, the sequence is TGCGCCAGCAGCTTGGACAGGGGAGGTGCCGGGGAGCTGTTTTTT.